These 10 T cell receptor beta chains originate from one sample sequenced in a study of blood T cell repertoires in COVID-19. The repertoire was sequenced with immunoSEQ multiplex PCR; TCRdb's copy has only in-frame clones and lacks some. The table records some 80,000 clones, roughly 85% of them present only once. Input material: peripheral blood. These receptors came from a woman in her seventies with acute or convalescent COVID-19.

The chain carries TRBV5-4 and TRBJ2-7, with TRBD1 matching over 8 bases. The trim removed 1 base at V and 3 bases at J, leaving 9 bases unmatched. The CDR3 runs 16 residues. Looked up from germline, CDR1 is SGHNT and CDR2 is YYREEE (reference sequence). DNA for the CDR3: TGTGCCAGCAGCTTGTCTACGAACAGGGGGGTCTACGAGCAGTACTTC. It yields the protein CASSLSTNRGVYEQYF.

The rearrangement links TRBV30 to TRBJ2-7; 9 nucleotides line up with TRBD1. Germline CDR1 reads GTSNPN; CDR2 reads SVGIG (reference sequence). Trimming removed 3 bases from V and 3 bases from J; junction bases left unmatched: 9. This CDR3 has 15 residues. The CDR3 sequence: CAWSPRGTGIYEQYF. For the CDR3, the DNA is TGTGCCTGGAGCCCCCGAGGGACAGGGATCTACGAGCAGTACTTC. Filled out from reference TRBV30 and TRBJ2-7, the complete variable domain reads SQTIHQWPATLVQPVGSPLSLECTVEGTSNPNLYWYRQAAGRGLQLLFYSVGIGQISSEVPQNLSASRPQDRQFILSSKKLLLSDSGFYLCAWSPRGTGIYEQYFGPGTRLTVT.

This clone has just one count. CDR3 nucleotides: TGTGCCAGTCGACCGGGACTAGGAACATACAATGAGCAGTTCTTC. The encoded protein is CASRPGLGTYNEQFF. The genes are TRBV2 and TRBJ2-1, with 8 bases matching TRBD2. This CDR3 region has 15 residues. From germline, CDR1 is SNHLY and CDR2 FYNNEI. Trimming cost V 9 bases and J 4 bases; bases outside gene matches: 11. Complete variable domain (other parts from reference TRBV2 and TRBJ2-1): EPEVTQTPSHQVTQMGQEVILRCVPISNHLYFYWYRQILGQKVEFLVSFYNNEISEKSEIFDDQFSVERPDGSNFTLKIRSTKLEDSAMYFCASRPGLGTYNEQFFGPGTRLTVL.

V gene TRBV30 combines with J gene TRBJ1-1; no firm D call. V lost 0 bases and J 1 base, leaving 6 bases between the germline ends. The CDR3 covers 13 residues. CDR1 GTSNPN and CDR2 SVGIG come from the germline V gene (reference sequence). CDR3 loop: CAWSVQRNTEAFF. In nucleotides, the CDR3 is TGTGCCTGGAGTGTACAACGGAACACTGAAGCTTTCTTT.

The gene calls are TRBV7-3 and TRBJ2-3; D remains unclear. V gave up 1 base and J gave up 4 bases, with 9 bases separating them. Looked up from germline, CDR1 is SGHTA and CDR2 is FQGTGA. This CDR3 contains 14 residues. The CDR3 sequence: CASSLMSSSDTQYF. The CDR3, as DNA: TGTGCCAGCAGCTTAATGAGTTCGTCAGATACGCAGTATTTT.

The gene calls are TRBV5-1 and TRBJ2-2, with no clear D. Deletions cut 4 bases from V and 4 bases from J, with 8 bases between. The CDR3 covers 13 residues. CDR1 is SGHRS and CDR2 is YFSETQ in the germline V gene. CDR3 bases: TGCGCCAGCAGCGTAACAGTCACCGGGGAGCTGTTTTTT. Translated: CASSVTVTGELFF.

The chain uses TRBV7-3 and TRBJ1-5, with 9 nucleotides matching TRBD1. This CDR3 has 13 amino acids. Looked up from germline, CDR1 is SGHTA and CDR2 is FQGTGA. For the CDR3, the DNA is TGTGCTCGAAGGGACAGGGCCAATCAGCCCCAGCATTTT. Its translation is CARRDRANQPQHF. The complete variable domain, with remaining parts taken from reference TRBV7-3 and TRBJ1-5, reads GAGVSQTPSNKVTEKGKYVELRCDPISGHTALYWYRQSLGQGPEFLIYFQGTGAADDSGLPNDRFFAVRPEGSVSTLKIQRTERGDSAVYLCARRDRANQPQHFGDGTRLSIL.

J is TRBJ2-3 and V is TRBV5-1; weak D call: TRBD1 (5 bases). Trimming cost V 6 bases and J 5 bases, with 10 bases left between them. The CDR3 spans 12 residues. In germline, CDR1 is SGHRS, CDR2 YFSETQ. For the CDR3, the DNA is TGCGCCAGCACTGGGCAGGGAGATACGCAGTATTTT. This codes for CASTGQGDTQYF.

The chain joins TRBV2 to TRBJ1-4; tentatively, D is TRBD1 (6 bases). Germline CDR1 is SNHLY and CDR2 is FYNNEI. The CDR3 has 13 residues. V gave up 3 bases and J gave up 8 bases, with 10 bases separating them. This chain's CDR3 is CASSDRGFEKLFF. CDR3 coding DNA: TGTGCCAGCAGTGACAGGGGTTTCGAAAAACTGTTTTTT.

The rearrangement uses TRBV5-8 and TRBJ1-2, with D hard to call. There are 14 residues in the CDR3. Germline loops: CDR1 SGHTS, CDR2 YDEGEE. The V end lost 7 bases, the J end lost 4 bases, and 17 bases lay between the germline ends. The CDR3: CASGPGRYGYGYTF. The CDR3 region has the DNA TGTGCCAGCGGCCCGGGGAGGTACGGCTATGGCTACACCTTC.